The 12 T cell receptor beta chains given below trace back to one sample, sequenced in a study of regulatory T cells in long-lasting Graves disease (dated by TCRdb to 2020 to 2022). Library prep was done by multiplex PCR. TCRdb shows the sequencer as Illumina HiSeq 4000. To build TCR beta libraries, CDR3 regions were amplified by Arm-PCR using iRepertoire HTBI primers. TCRdb reran the public reads through fastp at Q25 and MiXCR, keeping productive beta chains. A single entry per CDR3 protein holds the most common genes and DNA from its merged rows. The sample includes fewer than 500,000 distinct CDR3 sequences, with 15% to 20% observed a single time. The ten largest make up 12% of the sample. In the paper's terms, the time point label means: newly diagnosed GD, antithyroid drugs for less than 3 months. For both TCR sequencing and RNA sequencing, RNA was extracted from PBMCs in TRIzol. A further study also used this sample, focusing on T cells in Graves' hyperthyroidism and ophthalmopathy.

Sequencing used peripheral blood mononuclear cells (PBMCs), obtained at new diagnosis, from a patient treated with antithyroid drugs. The receptors shown here come from a middle-aged man with Graves disease. Donor details come from another sample of the same person, matched by shared clones.

The chain has TRBV2 and TRBJ1-3; D ambiguous. Germline V lookup: CDR1 SNHLY, CDR2 FYNNEI. This CDR3 is built from 13 residues. Trimming shortened V by 3 bases and J by 0 bases, and 3 bases separated the two germline ends. CDR3: CASSDSSGNTIYF. The CDR3 DNA follows: TGTGCCAGCAGTGACAGCTCTGGAAACACCATATATTTT.

This clonotype was counted ten times or more. This chain joins TRBV12-3 or TRBV12-4 and TRBJ2-7; 11 bases agree with TRBD2. The CDR3 length is 12 residues. The ends lost 3 bases at V and 13 bases at J; junction bases unmatched: 5. As DNA, the CDR3 is TGTGCCAGCAGTTTTGGACTAGCGGGCATCTACTTC. It yields the protein CASSFGLAGIYF.

This chain links TRBV2 with TRBJ2-7; 13 bases match TRBD2. This CDR3 has 14 amino acids. Germline-derived CDR1 and CDR2 are SNHLY and FYNNEI. Trimming cost V 6 bases and J 5 bases; bases outside gene matches: 4. The CDR3 here is CASRGTSGNHEQYF. CDR3 in DNA: TGTGCCAGCAGAGGGACTAGCGGGAACCACGAGCAGTACTTC.

This clonotype was seen many times. The rearrangement joins TRBV6-9 to TRBJ2-3, with 9 bases identical to TRBD1. Trimming at V came to 2 bases and at J to 0 bases, leaving 9 bases not matched to a gene. Germline values: CDR1 MNHGY, CDR2 SVAAGI. This CDR3 comprises 18 residues. This CDR3 is CASSYPTGTGLSTDTQYF. The CDR3 DNA reads TGTGCCAGCAGTTATCCCACCGGGACAGGGCTTAGCACAGATACGCAGTATTTT.

In the case of this clonotype: A much larger clone differs from this one at a single base, so this may be a read error. This chain links TRBV6-2 or TRBV6-3 with TRBJ2-1; D might be TRBD2 (6 bases). CDR1 MNHEY and CDR2 SVGEGT come from the germline V gene. Trimming stripped 10 bases from V and 7 bases from J, with 20 bases between. This CDR3 has 14 residues. The CDR3: CATHGGPKANEQFF. The CDR3 coding sequence is TGTGCCACCCACGGGGGACCAAAGGCAAATGAGCAGTTCTTC.

The table lists this clonotype with many counts. The genes are TRBV11-2 and TRBJ2-1, with 8 nucleotides matching TRBD1. V lost 4 bases and J lost 4; bases outside the gene matches: 0. This CDR3 comprises 13 residues. Germline CDR1 is SGHAT and CDR2 is FQNNGV. This chain's CDR3 is CASSWTGYNEQFF. For the CDR3, the DNA is TGTGCCAGCAGCTGGACAGGGTACAATGAGCAGTTCTTC. The full variable domain, its missing parts supplied by reference TRBV11-2 and TRBJ2-1, is EAGVAQSPRYKIIEKRQSVAFWCNPISGHATLYWYQQILGQGPKLLIQFQNNGVVDDSQLPKDRFSAERLKGVDSTLKIQPAKLEDSAVYLCASSWTGYNEQFFGPGTRLTVL.

V gene TRBV28 combines with J gene TRBJ2-7; 13 bases fit TRBD2. V lost 6 bases to trimming and J lost 5 bases; unmatched junction nucleotides: 7. The CDR3 covers 15 residues. In germline, CDR1 is MDHEN, CDR2 SYDVKM. The CDR3 here is CASSSQLAGGNEQYF. As DNA, the CDR3 is TGTGCCAGCAGCTCTCAACTAGCGGGAGGGAACGAGCAGTACTTC.

This clonotype was recorded at least ten times. The chain uses TRBV6-5 and TRBJ1-5; D is perhaps TRBD1 (5 bases). CDR3 length: 14 residues. V dropped 2 bases and J dropped 2 bases, with 7 bases sitting between them. Germline V gene lookup returns CDR1 MNHEY and CDR2 SVGAGI. The CDR3 DNA is TGTGCCAGCAGTTACAGGGGAGGCAATCAGCCCCAGCATTTT. Translated, it gives CASSYRGGNQPQHF.

This clonotype was detected many times. The V call is TRBV15, the J call TRBJ1-2, with D unclear. CDR3 length equals 15 residues. In germline, CDR1 is LNHNV, CDR2 YYDKDF (reference sequence). The V end lost 0 bases, the J end lost 2 bases, and 10 bases lay between the germline ends. DNA for the CDR3: TGTGCCACCAGCAGAGAGTCTATGCGGAACTATGGCTACACCTTC. Protein: CATSRESMRNYGYTF.

This clonotype was counted many times. V gene TRBV7-6 combines with J gene TRBJ2-5; D is ambiguous. The germline V gene encodes CDR1 SGHVS and CDR2 FNYEAQ. The CDR3 has 11 amino acids. V was pared by 5 bases and J by 7 bases, with 8 bases between. The CDR3 region is CASSPPGTQYF. CDR3 bases: TGTGCCAGCAGCCCCCCGGGGACCCAGTACTTC.

The chain combines TRBV15 with TRBJ1-5; maybe TRBD1 (5 bases). This CDR3 has 14 residues. V was shortened by 4 bases and J by 9 bases, with 16 bases between the two germline ends. Germline CDR1 is LNHNV and CDR2 is YYDKDF (reference sequence). The CDR3 region has the DNA TGTGCCACCAGCACGGGGGGTCGGAGGAGGCCCCAGCATTTT. Translating gives CATSTGGRRRPQHF.

This clonotype was counted ten times or more. The chain couples TRBV18 to TRBJ2-1; 14 nucleotides agree with TRBD2. In germline, CDR1 is KGHSH, CDR2 LQKENI. J lost 7 bases, V lost 5 bases, and 7 bases had no gene match. This CDR3 is 16 amino acids long. DNA of the CDR3: TGTGCCAGCTCAGGGACTAGCGGGAGTGTTTTGAATGAGCAGTTCTTC. Its protein is CASSGTSGSVLNEQFF.